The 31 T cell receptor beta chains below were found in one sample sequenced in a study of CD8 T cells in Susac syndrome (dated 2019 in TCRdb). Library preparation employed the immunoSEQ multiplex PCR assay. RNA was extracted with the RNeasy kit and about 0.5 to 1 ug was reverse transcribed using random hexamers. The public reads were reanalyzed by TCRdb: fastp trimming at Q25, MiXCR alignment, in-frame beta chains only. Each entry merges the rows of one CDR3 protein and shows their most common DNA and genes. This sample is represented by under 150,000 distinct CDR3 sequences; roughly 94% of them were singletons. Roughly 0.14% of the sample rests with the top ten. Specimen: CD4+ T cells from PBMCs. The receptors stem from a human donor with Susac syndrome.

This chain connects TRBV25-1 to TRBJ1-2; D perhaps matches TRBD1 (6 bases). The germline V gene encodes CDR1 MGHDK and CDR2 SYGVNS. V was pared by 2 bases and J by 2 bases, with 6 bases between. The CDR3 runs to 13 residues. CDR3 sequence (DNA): TGTGCCAGCAGTGAAGGACAGAACTATGGCTACACCTTC. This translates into CASSEGQNYGYTF.

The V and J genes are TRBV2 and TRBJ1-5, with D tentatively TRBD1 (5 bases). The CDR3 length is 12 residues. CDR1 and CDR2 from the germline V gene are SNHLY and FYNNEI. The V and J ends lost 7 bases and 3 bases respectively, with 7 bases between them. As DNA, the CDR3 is TGTGCCAGCACAGGGTTCAATCAGCCCCAGCATTTT. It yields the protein CASTGFNQPQHF.

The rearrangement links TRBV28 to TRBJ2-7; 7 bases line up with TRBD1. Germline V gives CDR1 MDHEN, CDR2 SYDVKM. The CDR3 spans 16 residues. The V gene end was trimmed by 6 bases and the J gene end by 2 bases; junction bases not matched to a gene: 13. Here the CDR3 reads CASSLVRDSGPYEQYF. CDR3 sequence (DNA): TGTGCCAGCAGCTTGGTTCGGGACAGCGGCCCCTACGAGCAGTACTTC.

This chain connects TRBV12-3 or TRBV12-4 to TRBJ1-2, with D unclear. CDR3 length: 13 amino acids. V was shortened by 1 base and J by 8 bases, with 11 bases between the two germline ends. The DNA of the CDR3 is TGTGCCAGCAGTTTAGTACGGACCGGGGGCTACACCTTC. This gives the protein CASSLVRTGGYTF.

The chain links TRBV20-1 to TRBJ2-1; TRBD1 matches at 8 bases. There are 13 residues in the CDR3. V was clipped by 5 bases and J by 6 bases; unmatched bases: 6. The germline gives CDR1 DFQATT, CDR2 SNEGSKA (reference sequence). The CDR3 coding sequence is TGCAGTGCTTGGGACAGGTGGGCCAATGAGCAGTTCTTC. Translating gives CSAWDRWANEQFF.

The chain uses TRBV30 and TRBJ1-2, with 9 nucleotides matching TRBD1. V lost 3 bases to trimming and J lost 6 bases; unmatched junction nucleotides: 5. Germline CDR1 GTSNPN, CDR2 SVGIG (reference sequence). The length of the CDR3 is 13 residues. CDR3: CAWRGDRAHGYTF. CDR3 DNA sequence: TGTGCCTGGAGGGGGGACAGGGCGCATGGCTACACCTTC.

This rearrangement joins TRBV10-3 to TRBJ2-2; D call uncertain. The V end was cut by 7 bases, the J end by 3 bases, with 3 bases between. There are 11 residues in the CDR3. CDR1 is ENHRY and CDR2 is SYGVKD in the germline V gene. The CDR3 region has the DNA TGTGCCATCAAAGACACCGGGGAGCTGTTTTTT. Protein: CAIKDTGELFF.

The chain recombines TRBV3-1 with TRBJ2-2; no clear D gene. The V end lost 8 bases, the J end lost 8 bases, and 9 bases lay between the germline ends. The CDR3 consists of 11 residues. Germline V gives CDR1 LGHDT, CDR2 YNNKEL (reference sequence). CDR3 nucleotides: TGTGCCAGCGATGCTTCTGGGGAGCTGTTTTTT. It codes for CASDASGELFF. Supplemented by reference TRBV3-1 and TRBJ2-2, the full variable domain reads DTAVSQTPKYLVTQMGNDKSIKCEQNLGHDTMYWYKQDSKKFLKIMFSYNNKELIINETVPNRFSPKSPDKAHLNLHINSLELGDSAVYFCASDASGELFFGEGSRLTVL.

As DNA, the CDR3 is TGTGCCAGCAGCCGTACGGGGGCTGGGGCCAACGTCCTGACTTTC. This translates into CASSRTGAGANVLTF. The rearrangement joins TRBV14 to TRBJ2-6; maybe TRBD2 (6 bases). The germline CDR1 and CDR2 sequences are SGHDN and FVKESK. This CDR3 has 15 residues. The ends were cut back, 4 bases at V and 2 bases at J, with 9 bases in the middle.

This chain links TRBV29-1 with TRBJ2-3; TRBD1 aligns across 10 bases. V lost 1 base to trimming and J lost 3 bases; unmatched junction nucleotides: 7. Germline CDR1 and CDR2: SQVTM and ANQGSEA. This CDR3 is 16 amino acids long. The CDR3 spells CSVEGPRTGGTDTQYF. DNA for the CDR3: TGCAGCGTTGAAGGCCCCCGGACAGGGGGGACAGATACGCAGTATTTT.

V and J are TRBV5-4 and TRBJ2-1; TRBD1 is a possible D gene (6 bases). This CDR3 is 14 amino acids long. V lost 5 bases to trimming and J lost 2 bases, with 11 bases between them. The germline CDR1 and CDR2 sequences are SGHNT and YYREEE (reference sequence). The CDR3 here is CASSIEGAYNEQFF. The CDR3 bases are TGTGCCAGCAGTATTGAGGGGGCCTACAATGAGCAGTTCTTC.

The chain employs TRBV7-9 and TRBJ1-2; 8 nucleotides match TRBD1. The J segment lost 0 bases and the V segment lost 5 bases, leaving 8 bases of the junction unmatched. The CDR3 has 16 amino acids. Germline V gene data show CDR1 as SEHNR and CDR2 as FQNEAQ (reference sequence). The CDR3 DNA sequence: TGTGCCAGCAGCCACCTCCTGGGACAGGCTAACTATGGCTACACCTTC. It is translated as CASSHLLGQANYGYTF.

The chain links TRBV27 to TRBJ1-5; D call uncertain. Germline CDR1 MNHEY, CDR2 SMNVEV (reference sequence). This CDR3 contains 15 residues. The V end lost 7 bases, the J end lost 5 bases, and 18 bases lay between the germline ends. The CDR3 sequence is CASKSSVKGDQPQHF. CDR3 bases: TGTGCCAGCAAAAGCTCAGTAAAGGGTGATCAGCCCCAGCATTTT.

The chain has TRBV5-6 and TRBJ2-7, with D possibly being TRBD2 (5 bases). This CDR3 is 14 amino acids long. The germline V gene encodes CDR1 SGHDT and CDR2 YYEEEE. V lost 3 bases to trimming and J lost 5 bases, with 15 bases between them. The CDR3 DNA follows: TGTGCCAGCAGCTCCTCCGGACTTCGGAACGAGCAGTACTTC. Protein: CASSSSGLRNEQYF.

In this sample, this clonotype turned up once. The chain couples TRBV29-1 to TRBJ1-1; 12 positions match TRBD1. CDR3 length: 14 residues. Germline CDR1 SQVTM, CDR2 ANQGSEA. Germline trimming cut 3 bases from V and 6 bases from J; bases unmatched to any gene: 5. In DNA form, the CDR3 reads TGCAGCGTTGACCTGGGACAGGGGGCCTCTGAAGCTTTCTTT. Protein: CSVDLGQGASEAFF.

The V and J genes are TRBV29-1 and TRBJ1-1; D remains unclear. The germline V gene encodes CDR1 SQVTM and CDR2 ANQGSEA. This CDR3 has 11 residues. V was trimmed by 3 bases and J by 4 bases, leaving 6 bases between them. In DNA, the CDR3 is TGCAGCGTTGACGATGGCACTGAAGCTTTCTTT. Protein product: CSVDDGTEAFF.

CDR3 bases: TGTGCCAGTAGTAGGCTATTCACCGGGGAGCTGTTTTTT. Translation gives CASSRLFTGELFF. This chain links TRBV19 with TRBJ2-2; D is uncertain. Trimming removed 4 bases at V and 4 bases at J, with 7 bases between. Germline V gene data show CDR1 as LNHDA and CDR2 as SQIVND (reference sequence). This CDR3 comprises 13 residues. Variable domain in full (rest from reference TRBV19 and TRBJ2-2): DGGITQSPKYLFRKEGQNVTLSCEQNLNHDAMYWYRQDPGQGLRLIYYSQIVNDFQKGDIAEGYSVSREKKESFPLTVTSAQKNPTAFYLCASSRLFTGELFFGEGSRLTVL.

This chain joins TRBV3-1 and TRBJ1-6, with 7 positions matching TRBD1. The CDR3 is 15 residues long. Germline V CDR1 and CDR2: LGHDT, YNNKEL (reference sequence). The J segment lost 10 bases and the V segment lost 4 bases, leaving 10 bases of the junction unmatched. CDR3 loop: CASSRRDSKFSPLHF. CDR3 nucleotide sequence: TGTGCCAGCAGCCGCCGGGACAGTAAGTTCTCACCCCTCCACTTT. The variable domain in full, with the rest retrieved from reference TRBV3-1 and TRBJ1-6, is DTAVSQTPKYLVTQMGNDKSIKCEQNLGHDTMYWYKQDSKKFLKIMFSYNNKELIINETVPNRFSPKSPDKAHLNLHINSLELGDSAVYFCASSRRDSKFSPLHFGNGTRLTVT.

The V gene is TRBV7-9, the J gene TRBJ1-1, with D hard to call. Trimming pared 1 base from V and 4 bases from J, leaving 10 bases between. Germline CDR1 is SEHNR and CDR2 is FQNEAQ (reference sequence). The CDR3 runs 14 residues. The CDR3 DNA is TGTGCCAGCAGCTTAGGGTTACGGGGCACTGAAGCTTTCTTT. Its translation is CASSLGLRGTEAFF. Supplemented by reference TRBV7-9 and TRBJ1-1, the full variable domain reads DTGVSQNPRHKITKRGQNVTFRCDPISEHNRLYWYRQTLGQGPEFLTYFQNEAQLEKSRLLSDRFSAERPKGSFSTLEIQRTEQGDSAMYLCASSLGLRGTEAFFGQGTRLTVV.

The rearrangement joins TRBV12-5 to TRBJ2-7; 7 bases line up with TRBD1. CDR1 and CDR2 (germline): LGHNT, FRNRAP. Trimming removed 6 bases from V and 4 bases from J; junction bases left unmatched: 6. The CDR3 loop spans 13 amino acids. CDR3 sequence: CASGQGTEYEQYF. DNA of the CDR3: TGTGCTAGTGGACAAGGGACAGAATACGAGCAGTACTTC.

In DNA form, the CDR3 reads TGTGCCAGCAGCCAAGGCGAAGAGACCCAGTACTTC. Translation: CASSQGEETQYF. This chain connects TRBV4-2 to TRBJ2-5; no clear D gene. CDR1 is LGHNA and CDR2 is YNFKEQ in the germline V gene. V dropped 1 base and J dropped 3 bases, with 3 bases sitting between them. This CDR3 region has 12 residues.

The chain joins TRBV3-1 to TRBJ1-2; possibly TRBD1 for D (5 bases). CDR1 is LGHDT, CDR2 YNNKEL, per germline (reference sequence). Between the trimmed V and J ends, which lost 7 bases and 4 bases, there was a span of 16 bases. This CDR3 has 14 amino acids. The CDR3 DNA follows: TGTGCCAGCAACCCGGGACCACTAGGCTATGGCTACACCTTC. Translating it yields CASNPGPLGYGYTF. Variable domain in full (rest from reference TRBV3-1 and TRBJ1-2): DTAVSQTPKYLVTQMGNDKSIKCEQNLGHDTMYWYKQDSKKFLKIMFSYNNKELIINETVPNRFSPKSPDKAHLNLHINSLELGDSAVYFCASNPGPLGYGYTFGSGTRLTVV.

The CDR3 coding sequence is TGTGCTAGTGGTTTGTCACCGGGGGTATACACTGAAGCTTTCTTT. Amino acids: CASGLSPGVYTEAFF. The chain employs TRBV12-5 and TRBJ1-1; D perhaps matches TRBD1 (5 bases). The CDR3 length is 15 residues. The V gene lost 2 bases and the J gene lost 3 bases, with 13 bases spanning the gap. Germline loops: CDR1 LGHNT, CDR2 FRNRAP.

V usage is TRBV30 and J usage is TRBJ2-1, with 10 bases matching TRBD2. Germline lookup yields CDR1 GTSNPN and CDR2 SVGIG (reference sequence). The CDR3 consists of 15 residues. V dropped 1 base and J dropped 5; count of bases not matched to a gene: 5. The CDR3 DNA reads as TGTGCCTGGAGTGGACTAGCGGGTCGCGACAATGAGCAGTTCTTC. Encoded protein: CAWSGLAGRDNEQFF.

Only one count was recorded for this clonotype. CDR3 amino acids: CASSPTGGASGAQHF. CDR3 in DNA: TGTGCCAGCTCACCGACAGGTGGGGCGAGTGGGGCCCAGCATTTT. The rearrangement uses TRBV18 and TRBJ1-5; weak D call: TRBD1 (6 bases). Per germline, CDR1 KGHSH and CDR2 LQKENI. The CDR3 has 15 amino acids. Trimming cost V 3 bases and J 11 bases, with 20 bases left between them.

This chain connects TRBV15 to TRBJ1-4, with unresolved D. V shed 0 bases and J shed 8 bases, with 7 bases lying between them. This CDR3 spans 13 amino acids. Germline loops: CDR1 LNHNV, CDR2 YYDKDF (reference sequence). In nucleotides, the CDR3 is TGTGCCACCAGCAGAGAACAACCCGAAAAACTGTTTTTT. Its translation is CATSREQPEKLFF. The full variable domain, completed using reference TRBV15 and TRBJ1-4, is DAMVIQNPRYQVTQFGKPVTLSCSQTLNHNVMYWYQQKSSQAPKLLFHYYDKDFNNEADTPDNFQSRRPNTSFCFLDIRSPGLGDTAMYLCATSREQPEKLFFGSGTQLSVL.

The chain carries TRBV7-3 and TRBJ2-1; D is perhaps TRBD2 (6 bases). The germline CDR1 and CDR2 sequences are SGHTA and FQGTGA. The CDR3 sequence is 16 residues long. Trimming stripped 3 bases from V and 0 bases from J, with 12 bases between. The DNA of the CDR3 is TGTGCCAGCAGCTTGGGGGGTGCGAGCTCCTACAATGAGCAGTTCTTC. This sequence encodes CASSLGGASSYNEQFF. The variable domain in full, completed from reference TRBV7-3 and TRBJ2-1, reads GAGVSQTPSNKVTEKGKYVELRCDPISGHTALYWYRQSLGQGPEFLIYFQGTGAADDSGLPNDRFFAVRPEGSVSTLKIQRTERGDSAVYLCASSLGGASSYNEQFFGPGTRLTVL.

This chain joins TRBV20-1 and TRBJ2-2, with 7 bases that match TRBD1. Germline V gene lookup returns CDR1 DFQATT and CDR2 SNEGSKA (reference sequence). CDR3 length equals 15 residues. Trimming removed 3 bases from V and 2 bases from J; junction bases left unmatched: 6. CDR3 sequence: CSARPGQFNTGELFF. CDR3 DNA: TGCAGTGCTAGGCCGGGACAGTTCAACACCGGGGAGCTGTTTTTT.

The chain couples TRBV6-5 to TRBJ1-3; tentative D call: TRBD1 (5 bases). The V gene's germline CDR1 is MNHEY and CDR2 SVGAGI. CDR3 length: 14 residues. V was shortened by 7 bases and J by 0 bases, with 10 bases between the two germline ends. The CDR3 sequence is CASIDRRSGNTIYF. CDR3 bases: TGTGCCAGCATTGACAGACGCTCTGGAAACACCATATATTTT.

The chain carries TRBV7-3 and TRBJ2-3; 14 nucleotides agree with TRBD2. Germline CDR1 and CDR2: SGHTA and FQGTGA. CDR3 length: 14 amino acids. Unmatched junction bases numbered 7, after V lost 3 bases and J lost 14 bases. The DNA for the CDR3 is TGTGCCAGCAGCTTGGGGACTAGCGGGAGTCCGGGGTATTTT. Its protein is CASSLGTSGSPGYF.

The CDR3 protein is CASSRGELFF. CDR3 in DNA: TGTGCCAGCAGTCGAGGGGAGCTGTTTTTT. V and J are TRBV7-9 and TRBJ2-2; D not resolved. Germline values: CDR1 SEHNR, CDR2 FQNEAQ (reference sequence). V lost 6 bases, J lost 8 bases, and 4 bases lay in between. The CDR3 runs 10 residues.